This TCR beta chain comes out of a study of T-cell reconstitution after alpha-beta-depleted transplantation in children. Unique molecular identifiers were built into the TCRbeta library. TCRdb used MiXCR to reprocess the PCR reads, holding one entry per CDR3 protein. Seen here are 190,000 or so distinct CDR3 sequences, approximately 7% observed once, and the top ten hold 3% to 3.5%. The ends were cut back, 2 bases at V and 9 bases at J, with 17 bases in the middle. The germline gives CDR1 LGHNA, CDR2 YSLEER. This CDR3 comprises 15 residues. This clonotype has a count of ten or more. The chain links TRBV4-3 to TRBJ2-1; D may be TRBD2 (6 bases). This clonotype was sampled from a human donor who donated a stem cell graft to a child with Wiskott-Aldrich syndrome. Material: PBMCs from the stem cell graft donor, obtained from the stem cell graft. The CDR3 region has the DNA TGCGCCAGCAGCCAATCTTTCGCGGAGGGTCTTGAGCAGTTCTTC. This sequence encodes CASSQSFAEGLEQFF.